A single sample is the source of the 8 T cell receptor beta chains below, sequenced in a study of sequential checkpoint blockade in melanoma. This sample's treatment: randomized to nivolumab then ipilimumab (arm A) or the reverse (arm B). Sequencing used immunoSEQ multiplex PCR; TCRdb keeps in-frame clones, though not all of them. Counted here are about 21,000 clones, around 80% occurring once; the ten biggest clones make up roughly a tenth. The specimen comprised CD8+ T cells sorted from blood (inferred from file names), sampled from a patient given nivolumab and ipilimumab in sequence. All receptors come from a human donor with melanoma.

The chain uses TRBV28 and TRBJ2-5, with 9 nucleotides matching TRBD1. V lost 6 bases and J lost 3; bases outside the gene matches: 5. This CDR3 contains 14 residues. The germline V gene has CDR1 MDHEN and CDR2 SYDVKM. Here the CDR3 reads CASRDTGGEETQYF. Written as DNA, the CDR3 is TGTGCCAGCAGGGATACAGGGGGCGAAGAGACCCAGTACTTC.

This clone was counted between two and nine times. The chain links TRBV2 to TRBJ2-1, with a possible D match to TRBD2 (5 bases). The V gene's germline CDR1 is SNHLY and CDR2 FYNNEI. The CDR3 has 13 amino acids. This chain's CDR3 is CASTSIWGDEQFF. The CDR3 DNA reads TGTGCTTCTACCAGCATCTGGGGAGATGAGCAGTTCTTC.

The chain is built from TRBV19 and TRBJ2-3, with D tentatively TRBD1 (5 bases). This CDR3 is built from 15 residues. Trimming cost V 6 bases and J 5 bases, with 18 bases left between them. Germline V CDR1 and CDR2: LNHDA, SQIVND (reference sequence). CDR3 nucleotide sequence: TGTGCCAGTAGGTTAACAGGAATTCGTGTAGATACGCAGTATTTT. It specifies CASRLTGIRVDTQYF. The full variable domain, completed using reference TRBV19 and TRBJ2-3, is DGGITQSPKYLFRKEGQNVTLSCEQNLNHDAMYWYRQDPGQGLRLIYYSQIVNDFQKGDIAEGYSVSREKKESFPLTVTSAQKNPTAFYLCASRLTGIRVDTQYFGPGTRLTVL.

This clone is classed as medium-sized. This chain joins TRBV6-5 and TRBJ2-1, with TRBD2 matching over 8 bases. The CDR3 is made up of 13 amino acids. CDR1 is MNHEY, CDR2 SVGAGI, per germline. V trimming: 2 bases; J trimming: 9 bases; junction bases outside the gene matches: 3. Here the CDR3 reads CASSYPRGGEQFF. In nucleotides, the CDR3 is TGTGCCAGCAGTTACCCTCGGGGGGGTGAGCAGTTCTTC.

The chain joins TRBV27 to TRBJ1-5, with 8 bases matching TRBD1. The length of the CDR3 is 16 residues. The germline V gene encodes CDR1 MNHEY and CDR2 SMNVEV (reference sequence). With V trimmed by 5 bases and J by 7 bases, 13 bases remained unmatched. The chain's CDR3 is CASSPSTGEVGQPQHF. In DNA, the CDR3 is TGTGCCAGCAGTCCTTCGACAGGGGAGGTCGGGCAGCCCCAGCATTTT.

In DNA, the CDR3 is TGTGCCAGTAGTATTGGGGAGAGCCCCAATCAGCCCCAGCATTTT. This codes for CASSIGESPNQPQHF. The chain links TRBV19 to TRBJ1-5; D remains ambiguous. CDR1 and CDR2 from the germline V gene are LNHDA and SQIVND (reference sequence). This CDR3 region has 15 residues. V was trimmed by 3 bases and J by 3 bases, leaving 12 bases between them.

The gene calls are TRBV4-1 and TRBJ2-1; unclear D gene. V gave up 4 bases and J gave up 2 bases, with 12 bases separating them. CDR1 and CDR2 from the germline V gene are MGHRA and YSYEKL. The CDR3 extends over 15 amino acids. The chain's CDR3 is CASSRASQPYNEQFF. The CDR3 DNA reads TGCGCCAGCAGCCGAGCGTCTCAACCCTACAATGAGCAGTTCTTC.

The gene calls are TRBV28 and TRBJ2-1; D might be TRBD2 (5 bases). The CDR3 spans 16 residues. V lost 5 bases, J lost 4 bases, and 18 bases lay in between. Germline CDR1 and CDR2: MDHEN and SYDVKM. DNA for the CDR3: TGTGCCAGCAGTACCCCGCACGCCGGGATATACAATGAGCAGTTCTTC. As protein: CASSTPHAGIYNEQFF.